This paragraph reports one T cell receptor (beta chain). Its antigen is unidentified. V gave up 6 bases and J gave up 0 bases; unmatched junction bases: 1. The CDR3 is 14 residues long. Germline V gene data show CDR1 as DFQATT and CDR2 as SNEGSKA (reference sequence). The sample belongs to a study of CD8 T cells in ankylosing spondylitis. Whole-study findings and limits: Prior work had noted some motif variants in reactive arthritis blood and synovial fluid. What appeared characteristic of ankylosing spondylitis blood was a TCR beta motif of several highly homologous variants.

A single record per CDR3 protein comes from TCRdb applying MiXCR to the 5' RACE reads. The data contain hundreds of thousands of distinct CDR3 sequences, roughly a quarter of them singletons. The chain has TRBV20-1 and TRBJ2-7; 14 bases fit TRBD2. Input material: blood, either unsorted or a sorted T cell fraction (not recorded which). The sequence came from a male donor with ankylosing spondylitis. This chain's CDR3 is CSAGTSGSSYEQYV. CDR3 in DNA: TGCAGTGCCGGGACTAGCGGGAGCTCCTACGAGCAGTACGTC.